A selection of T cell receptor beta chains follows, all from one sample in a study of identical twins. TCRdb recomputed calls from the 5' RACE reads with MiXCR, one row per CDR3 protein. The data show some 250,000 distinct CDR3 sequences, about 13% seen once. The sample also formed part of further work on yellow fever vaccine responses in identical twins.

Material for sequencing was memory (CD45RO+) T cells sorted from blood. These receptors were obtained from a woman aged 18 to 35 in good health. Both conserved end residues are part of each CDR3. D genes are given only for firm matches. The size entry is marked missing in some rows and otherwise reads once, few, many or a size class.

d_call	j_call	v_call	clone_size	cdr3_aa	cdr3_nt
-	TRBJ2-3	TRBV7-9	-	CASSLAGGSADTQYF	TGTGCCAGCAGCTTAGCGGGGGGATCGGCAGATACGCAGTATTTT
TRBD2	TRBJ2-5	TRBV20-1	few	CSAAGLAGGPAKTQYF	TGCAGTGCTGCCGGACTAGCGGGAGGGCCGGCAAAGACCCAGTACTTC
-	TRBJ1-1	TRBV6-2/TRBV6-3	few	CASSYSLEAFF	TGTGCCAGCAGTTACTCCCTTGAAGCTTTCTTT
-	TRBJ1-2	TRBV3-1	many	CASSRTNYGYTF	TGTGCCAGCAGCCGGACAAACTATGGCTACACCTTC
-	TRBJ2-1	TRBV23-1	-	CATKRSRGRECSYNEQFF	TGCGCCACCAAACGTTCCCGAGGCCGGGAGTGCTCCTACAATGAGCAGTTCTTC
TRBD2	TRBJ2-3	TRBV3-1	few	CASRPGLAGGRDTQYF	TGTGCCAGCAGGCCCGGACTAGCGGGGGGGCGGGATACGCAGTATTTT
-	TRBJ2-3	TRBV21-1	few	CASSRQRERVTDTQYF	TGTGCCAGCAGCAGACAGCGGGAGCGGGTGACAGATACGCAGTATTTT
-	TRBJ2-3	TRBV29-1	few	CSVEIWRGRDTQYF	TGCAGCGTTGAAATATGGAGGGGGCGAGATACGCAGTATTTT
-	TRBJ2-7	TRBV5-1	few	CASSFLEEGHEQYF	TGCGCCAGCAGCTTCCTTGAAGAGGGGCACGAGCAGTACTTC
-	TRBJ2-5	TRBV3-1	-	CASSQERGTQGQETQYF	TGTGCCAGCAGCCAAGAAAGGGGCACACAGGGACAAGAGACCCAGTACTTC
-	TRBJ2-2	TRBV3-1	few	CASSQGKGTNTGELFF	TGTGCCAGCAGCCAAGGTAAAGGGACGAACACCGGGGAGCTGTTTTTT
-	TRBJ2-3	TRBV7-3	once	CASSNGQPTDTQYF	TGTGCCAGCAGCAATGGACAGCCCACAGATACGCAGTATTTT
-	TRBJ1-6	TRBV11-2	-	CASRTSGQAPNSPLHF	TGTGCCAGCAGAACCTCGGGTCAGGCTCCAAATTCACCCCTCCACTTT
-	TRBJ2-1	TRBV9	-	CASSVVYPGNNEQFF	TGTGCCAGCAGCGTAGTTTACCCAGGGAACAATGAGCAGTTCTTC
-	TRBJ2-1	TRBV7-2	few	CASSSTDRSSYNEQFF	TGTGCCAGCAGCTCGACCGACAGGAGCTCCTACAATGAGCAGTTCTTC
-	TRBJ2-3	TRBV10-3	-	CAISDVDTQYF	TGTGCCATCAGTGATGTTGATACGCAGTATTTT
TRBD2	TRBJ2-7	TRBV20-1	many	CSASQTRLASYEQYF	TGCAGTGCTAGTCAAACCCGACTAGCCTCCTACGAGCAGTACTTC
TRBD2	TRBJ2-2	TRBV6-1	many	CASSETLRTSGRSGELFF	TGTGCCAGCAGTGAAACCCTTAGGACTAGCGGGAGGAGCGGGGAGCTGTTTTTT
-	TRBJ2-1	TRBV7-2	many	CASSLQRDNEQFF	TGTGCCAGCAGCCTTCAGCGGGACAATGAGCAGTTCTTC
TRBD2	TRBJ2-3	TRBV20-1	many	CSARDRLAGDSDTQYF	TGCAGTGCTAGAGACCGACTAGCGGGAGATTCAGATACGCAGTATTTT
-	TRBJ2-1	TRBV7-2	many	CASRDGTYNEQFF	TGTGCCAGCAGGGACGGTACCTACAATGAGCAGTTCTTC
TRBD2	TRBJ2-3	TRBV4-3	many	CASSLSGSATDTQYF	TGCGCCAGCAGCCTTAGCGGGAGCGCTACAGATACGCAGTATTTT
-	TRBJ2-7	TRBV25-1	few	CASSAVGDYEQYF	TGTGCCAGCAGTGCCGTCGGGGACTACGAGCAGTACTTC
-	TRBJ2-7	TRBV6-5	few	CASSAGSYEQYF	TGTGCCAGCAGTGCAGGCTCCTACGAGCAGTACTTC
-	TRBJ2-2	TRBV5-1	-	CASSLEQGNTGELFF	TGCGCCAGCAGCTTGGAGCAGGGAAACACCGGGGAGCTGTTTTTT
-	TRBJ2-7	TRBV6-1	-	CASRIEGGSYEQYF	TGTGCCAGCAGGATAGAGGGGGGCTCCTACGAGCAGTACTTC
TRBD2	TRBJ2-3	TRBV7-2	-	CASSLVPSGADTQYF	TGTGCCAGCAGCTTAGTCCCCAGCGGGGCAGATACGCAGTATTTT
TRBD2	TRBJ2-1	TRBV6-2/TRBV6-3	-	CASTSGGPREQFF	TGTGCCAGCACCTCGGGAGGGCCTCGGGAGCAGTTCTTC
TRBD2	TRBJ2-5	TRBV6-5	-	CASSYDAPSGGYQETQYF	TGTGCCAGCAGTTACGACGCTCCTAGCGGGGGTTACCAAGAGACCCAGTACTTC